The clone carrying this TCR beta chain was seen a few times. The antigen remains undetermined. The TCRbeta library was prepared with unique molecular identifiers. TCRdb ran MiXCR on the PCR reads and lists one entry per CDR3 protein. The data hold about 97,000 distinct CDR3 sequences, with 5% to 6% observed a single time. With 1 base clipped from V and 1 base from J, the junction kept 6 bases outside the gene matches. CDR3 length: 18 residues. The germline gives CDR1 SGHVS, CDR2 FQNEAQ. This sample stems from a study of T-cell reconstitution after alpha-beta-depleted transplantation in children. Study outcomes and limitations: Some patients' high day-60 TCRbeta diversity was attributed to recipient cells surviving conditioning. Fresh T-cell production supplied most of the T-cell counts and diversity seen one year after transplant. Expanded clones from the graft, numbering several hundred, reportedly supplied alpha-beta T cells about two months after transplant.

This clonotype originated in a female patient younger than 10 who had a stem cell transplant for Fanconi anemia, so the T cells may come from the graft donor. This specimen was PBMCs, mostly from graft donor cells, taken 60 days after TCRalphabeta/CD19-depleted stem cell transplant. The J gene is TRBJ2-3, the V gene TRBV7-8; 12 bases fit TRBD2. The CDR3 nucleotides are TGTGCCAGCAGCTTAGTGCCTAGCGGGGGGGTCGGCACAGATACGCAGTATTTT. Translation gives CASSLVPSGGVGTDTQYF.